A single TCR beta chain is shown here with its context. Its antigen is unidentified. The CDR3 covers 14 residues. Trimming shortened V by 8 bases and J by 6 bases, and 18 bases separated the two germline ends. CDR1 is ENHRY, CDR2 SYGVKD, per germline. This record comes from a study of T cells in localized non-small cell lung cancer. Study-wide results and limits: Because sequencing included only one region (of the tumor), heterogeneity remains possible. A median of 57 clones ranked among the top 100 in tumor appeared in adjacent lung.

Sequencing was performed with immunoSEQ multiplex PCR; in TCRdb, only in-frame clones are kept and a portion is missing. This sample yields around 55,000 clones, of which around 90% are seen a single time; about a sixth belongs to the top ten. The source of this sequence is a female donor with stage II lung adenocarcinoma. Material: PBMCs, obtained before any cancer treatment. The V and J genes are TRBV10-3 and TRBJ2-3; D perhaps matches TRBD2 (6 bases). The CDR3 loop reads CAISRDFPGDTQYF. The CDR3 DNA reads TGTGCCATCTCCCGGGACTTCCCCGGTGATACGCAGTATTTT.